This record covers a single T cell receptor beta chain. Antigen: not known. Per germline, CDR1 SGHDT and CDR2 YYEEEE. Trimming cost V 1 base and J 8 bases, with 16 bases left between them. This CDR3 is 16 amino acids long. Authors' data handling: Because ImmunoSEQ provided only junction sequences with no quality scores, the filtering differed. TCRdb keeps only in-frame clones here, not all; method: immunoSEQ multiplex PCR. V and J calls plus clone size are reproduced from that table; the DNA served to infer D and trimming. The sample consists of just over 2,000,000 clones, approximately 94% of them appearing once. Naive CD8 cells lacked CD45RO and underwent positive selection for CCR7, leaving out terminally differentiated effector memory CD45RA+ cells. These data come from a study of shared clonotypes between healthy human individuals. On the study more broadly: The plates for each donor numbered three CD4 naive, three CD4 memory, two CD8 naive and one CD8 memory.

Findings of the study overall: Of the naive CD4 clonotypes, around 4.8% were shared across a handful of donors. As a rule, naive subsets had a larger estimated richness than memory subsets.

The sample consisted of naive CD8+ T cells sorted from blood. V usage is TRBV5-6 and J usage is TRBJ1-6; TRBD1 might be the D (5 bases). The receptor was isolated from a man younger than 35 in good health. CDR3 sequence: CASSLWQERGHSPLHF. The CDR3 DNA follows: TGTGCCAGCAGCTTGTGGCAGGAAAGGGGCCATTCACCCCTCCACTTT.